This entry features one T cell receptor beta chain sequence. Its target antigen remains unknown. Base qualities were left out, and no much larger clone turns up one base away. The data originate from a study of T cell responses to AZD1222 COVID-19 vaccine (dated by TCRdb to the early 2020s). Background for the entire study: TCR sequencing was performed for about 250 trial participants, of whom about 200 were given two doses of AZD1222 and 26 were given two doses of MenACWY control vaccine. Trial participants were enrolled by age into 18-55, 56-69 and 70-plus year subgroups, with roughly 160, 29 and 62 TCR-sequenced participants respectively. Overall results and qualifications from the work: The vaccine-associated CD4 TCRs covered the entire spike protein, and the dominant responses fell in regions 160-218 and 743-854. Spike-specific TCR breadth and depth rose significantly after two AZD1222 doses compared with day 0 and with MenACWY recipients. The 56-69-year group was small, and its depth increase did not reach significance, likely because of low power. Because no day 14 peak-response samples were available, the repertoires could be characterized only after the peak T cell response. Epitopes outside the regions mutated in the B.1.351 and B.1.1.7 variants were reportedly recognized by nearly half of the unique spike-specific TCRs. Participants were mostly white British, with more females than males. The authors suggested clonal diversity may have been underestimated. Conclusions about previously exposed vaccinees were limited because only six AZD1222 recipients were SARS-CoV-2 seropositive at baseline.

The meaning of the sample's time point label: about 28 days (+/-7) after the second vaccine dose. Because spike-specific TCR depth and breadth did not differ between the two schedules, AZD1222 recipients who got a second dose at roughly 4 weeks were pooled with those who got a second dose at roughly 12 weeks. Samples from vaccinated people were obtained from the UK trials COV001 and COV002, which included a single-blind randomized controlled phase 2/3 trial of AZD1222 (ChAdOx1 nCoV-19) in healthy adults. For TCRbeta chain sequencing, PBMC samples from trial participants were taken at day 0 and at day 28 after the second dose. The CDR3 regions of human TCRbeta chains were subjected to immunosequencing. The original methods were these. TCRs in the repertoires were compared against a reference library of SARS-CoV-2-specific TCRs that had been generated with the MIRA antigen-specificity platform. Breadth meant the fraction of unique TCRs that were SARS-CoV-2-associated, whereas depth meant the fraction of total T cells that were SARS-CoV-2-associated. Using the MIRA data, each spike-specific TCR was mapped to the spike region that the TCR reacts to and placed in a CD4 or CD8 class. Log10-transformed breadth and depth values were compared by one-way ANOVA with Sidak's multiple comparisons tests. TCRdb carries this immuneACCESS record with in-frame sequences only. Its versions omit some clonotypes, under half of them owing to an unresolved V gene in the studies checked, with the rest unexplained. That table supplies the V and J calls and clone size; D and trimming were determined from the DNA. For this sample the table gives around 120,000 clones, of which roughly 91% were detected only once. 4% to 6% of the sample rests with the top ten.

Sequences MNHEY (CDR1) and SVGAGI (CDR2) are obtained from the germline V gene. V is cut by 7 bases and J by 0 bases, and the space between the germline ends is 16 bases. Inclusive of the bounding cysteine and phenylalanine, the CDR3 is 15 residues long. Only the CDR3 portion is preserved as DNA: 45 bases, with reading frame beginning at the first base. This TCR was recovered from an adult who received the AZD1222 COVID-19 vaccine. The chain employs TRBV6-5 and TRBJ2-7; TRBD2 is a weak D gene call, 5 bases matching. Source: peripheral blood, taken 28 days after the second AZD1222 dose. The nucleotides read TGTGCCAGCAAAGTCGGGGATGAGAGCTCCTACGAGCAGTACTTC. Translated, it gives CASKVGDESSYEQYF.